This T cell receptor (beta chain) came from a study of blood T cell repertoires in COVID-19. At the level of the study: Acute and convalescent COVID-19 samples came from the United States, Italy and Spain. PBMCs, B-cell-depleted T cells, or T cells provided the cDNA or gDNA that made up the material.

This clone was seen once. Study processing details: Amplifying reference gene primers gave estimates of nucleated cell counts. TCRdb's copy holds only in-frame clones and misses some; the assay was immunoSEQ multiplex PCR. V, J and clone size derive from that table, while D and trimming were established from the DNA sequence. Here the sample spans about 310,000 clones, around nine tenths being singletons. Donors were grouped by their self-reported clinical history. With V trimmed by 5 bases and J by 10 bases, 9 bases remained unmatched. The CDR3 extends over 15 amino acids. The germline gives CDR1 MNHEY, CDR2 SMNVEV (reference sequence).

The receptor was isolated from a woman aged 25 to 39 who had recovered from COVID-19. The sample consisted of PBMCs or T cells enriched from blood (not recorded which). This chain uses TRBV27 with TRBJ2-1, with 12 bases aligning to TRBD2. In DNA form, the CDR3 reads TGTGCCAGCAGTCTGCTAGCGGGAGGGCCCTGGGAGCAGTTCTTC. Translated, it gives CASSLLAGGPWEQFF.